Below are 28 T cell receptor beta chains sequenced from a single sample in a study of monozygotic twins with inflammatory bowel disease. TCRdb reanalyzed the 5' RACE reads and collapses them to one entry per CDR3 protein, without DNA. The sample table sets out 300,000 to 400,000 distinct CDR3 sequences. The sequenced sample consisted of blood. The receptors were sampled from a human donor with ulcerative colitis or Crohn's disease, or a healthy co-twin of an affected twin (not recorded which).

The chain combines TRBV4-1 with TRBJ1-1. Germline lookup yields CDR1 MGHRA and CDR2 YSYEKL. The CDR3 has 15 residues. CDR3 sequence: CASSQLAREPPEAFF.

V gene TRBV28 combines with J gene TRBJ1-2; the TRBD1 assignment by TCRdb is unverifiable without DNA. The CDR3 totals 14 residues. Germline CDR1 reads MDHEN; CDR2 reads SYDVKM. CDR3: CASRVGQGAKGYTF.

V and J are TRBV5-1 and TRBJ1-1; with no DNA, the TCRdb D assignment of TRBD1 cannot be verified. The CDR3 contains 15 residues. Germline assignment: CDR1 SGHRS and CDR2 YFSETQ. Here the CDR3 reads CASRPFAQGETEAFF.

CDR3 in amino acids: CASSLVGGEETQYF. The genes are TRBV12-3 or TRBV12-4 and TRBJ2-5. The CDR3 contains 14 residues.

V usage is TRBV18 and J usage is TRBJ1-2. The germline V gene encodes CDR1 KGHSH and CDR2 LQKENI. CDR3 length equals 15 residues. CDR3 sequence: CASSPTRAIADGYTF.

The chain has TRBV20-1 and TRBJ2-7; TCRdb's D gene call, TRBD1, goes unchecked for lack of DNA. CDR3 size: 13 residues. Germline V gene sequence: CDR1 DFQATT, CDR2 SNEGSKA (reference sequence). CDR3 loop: CSTPTNRHYEQYF.

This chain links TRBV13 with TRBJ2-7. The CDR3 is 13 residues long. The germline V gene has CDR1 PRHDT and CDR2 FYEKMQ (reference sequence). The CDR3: CASSPSLGYEQYF.

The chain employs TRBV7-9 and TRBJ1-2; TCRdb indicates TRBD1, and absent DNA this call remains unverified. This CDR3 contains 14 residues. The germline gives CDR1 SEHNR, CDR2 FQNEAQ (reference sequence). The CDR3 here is CASSFLDRNYGYTF. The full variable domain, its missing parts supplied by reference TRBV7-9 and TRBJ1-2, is DTGVSQNPRHKITKRGQNVTFRCDPISEHNRLYWYRQTLGQGPEFLTYFQNEAQLEKSRLLSDRFSAERPKGSFSTLEIQRTEQGDSAMYLCASSFLDRNYGYTFGSGTRLTVV.

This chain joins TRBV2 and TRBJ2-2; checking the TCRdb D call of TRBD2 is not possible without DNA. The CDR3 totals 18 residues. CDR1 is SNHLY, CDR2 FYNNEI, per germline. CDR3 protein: CASSEEKRRLAGAGELFF.

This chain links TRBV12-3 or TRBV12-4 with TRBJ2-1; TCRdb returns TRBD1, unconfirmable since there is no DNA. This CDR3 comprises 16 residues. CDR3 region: CASSADRGPWSNEQFF.

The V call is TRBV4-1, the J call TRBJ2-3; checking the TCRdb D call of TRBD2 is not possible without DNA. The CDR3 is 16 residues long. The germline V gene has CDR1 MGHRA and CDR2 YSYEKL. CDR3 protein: CASSQLTSGRTDTQYF.

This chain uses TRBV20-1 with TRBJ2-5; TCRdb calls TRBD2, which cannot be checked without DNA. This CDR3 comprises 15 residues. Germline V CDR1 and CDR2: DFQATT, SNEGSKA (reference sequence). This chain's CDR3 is CSARPIKRGKETQYF.

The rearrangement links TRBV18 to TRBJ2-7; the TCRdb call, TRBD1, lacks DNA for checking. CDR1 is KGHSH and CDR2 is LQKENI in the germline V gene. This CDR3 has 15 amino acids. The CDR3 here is CASSPSAGSSYEQYF.

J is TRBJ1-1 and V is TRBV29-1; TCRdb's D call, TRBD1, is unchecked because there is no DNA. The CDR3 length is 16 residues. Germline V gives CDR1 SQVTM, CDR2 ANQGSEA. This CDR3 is CSGTGGQLFRNTEAFF.

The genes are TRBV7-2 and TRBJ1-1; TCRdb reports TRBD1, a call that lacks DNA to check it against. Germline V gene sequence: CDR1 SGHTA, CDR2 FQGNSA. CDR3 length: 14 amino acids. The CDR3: CASSHPTGGSEAFF.

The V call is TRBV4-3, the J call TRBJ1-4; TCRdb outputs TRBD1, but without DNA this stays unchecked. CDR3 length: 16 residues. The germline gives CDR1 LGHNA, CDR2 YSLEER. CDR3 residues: CASSQGTGTSNEKLFF.

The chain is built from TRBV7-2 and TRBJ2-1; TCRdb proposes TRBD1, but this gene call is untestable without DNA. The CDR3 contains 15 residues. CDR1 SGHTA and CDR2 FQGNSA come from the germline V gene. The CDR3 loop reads CASSLVRQGGNEQFF.

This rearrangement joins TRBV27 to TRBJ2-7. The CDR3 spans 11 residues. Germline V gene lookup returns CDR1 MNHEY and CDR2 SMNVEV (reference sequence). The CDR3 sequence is CATRSTYEQYF.

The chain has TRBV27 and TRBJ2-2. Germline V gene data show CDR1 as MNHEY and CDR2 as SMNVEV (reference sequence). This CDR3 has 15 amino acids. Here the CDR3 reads CASSFSERGTGELFF.

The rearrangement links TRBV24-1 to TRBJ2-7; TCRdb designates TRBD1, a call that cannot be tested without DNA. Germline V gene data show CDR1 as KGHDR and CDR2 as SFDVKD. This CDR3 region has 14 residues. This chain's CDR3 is CATSDRTGMGEQYF.

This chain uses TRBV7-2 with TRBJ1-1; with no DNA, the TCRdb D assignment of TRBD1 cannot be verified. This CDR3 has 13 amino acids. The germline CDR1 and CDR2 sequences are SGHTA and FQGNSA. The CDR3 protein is CASSRRGNTEAFF. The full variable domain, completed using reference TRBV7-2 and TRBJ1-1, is GAGVSQSPSNKVTEKGKDVELRCDPISGHTALYWYRQSLGQGLEFLIYFQGNSAPDKSGLPSDRFSAERTGGSVSTLTIQRTQQEDSAVYLCASSRRGNTEAFFGQGTRLTVV.

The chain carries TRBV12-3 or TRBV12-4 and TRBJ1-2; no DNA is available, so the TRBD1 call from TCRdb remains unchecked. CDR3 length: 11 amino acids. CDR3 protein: CALGGSVGYTF.

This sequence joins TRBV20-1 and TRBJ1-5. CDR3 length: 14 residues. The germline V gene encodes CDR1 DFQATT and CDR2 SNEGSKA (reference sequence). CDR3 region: CSAREGVSNQPQHF.

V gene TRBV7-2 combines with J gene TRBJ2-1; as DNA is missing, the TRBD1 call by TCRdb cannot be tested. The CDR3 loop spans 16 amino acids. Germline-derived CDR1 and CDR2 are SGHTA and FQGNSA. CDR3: CASSLVGGGIDNEQFF. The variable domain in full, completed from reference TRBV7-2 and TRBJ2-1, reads GAGVSQSPSNKVTEKGKDVELRCDPISGHTALYWYRQSLGQGLEFLIYFQGNSAPDKSGLPSDRFSAERTGGSVSTLTIQRTQQEDSAVYLCASSLVGGGIDNEQFFGPGTRLTVL.

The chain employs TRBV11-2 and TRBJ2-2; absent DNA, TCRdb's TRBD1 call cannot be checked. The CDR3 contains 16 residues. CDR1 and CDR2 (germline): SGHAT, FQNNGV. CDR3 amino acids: CASSLDQGTGTGELFF.

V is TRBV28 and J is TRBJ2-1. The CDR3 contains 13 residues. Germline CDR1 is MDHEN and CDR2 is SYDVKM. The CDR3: CASSFKGHNEQFF. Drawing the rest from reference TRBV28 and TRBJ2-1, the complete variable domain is DVKVTQSSRYLVKRTGEKVFLECVQDMDHENMFWYRQDPGLGLRLIYFSYDVKMKEKGDIPEGYSVSREKKERFSLILESASTNQTSMYLCASSFKGHNEQFFGPGTRLTVL.

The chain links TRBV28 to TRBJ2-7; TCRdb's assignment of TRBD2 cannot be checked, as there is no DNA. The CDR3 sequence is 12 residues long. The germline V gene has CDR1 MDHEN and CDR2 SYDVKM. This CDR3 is CASGLAGDEQYF.

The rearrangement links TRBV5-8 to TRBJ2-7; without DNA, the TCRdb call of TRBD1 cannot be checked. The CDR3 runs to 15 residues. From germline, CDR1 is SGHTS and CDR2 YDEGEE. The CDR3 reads CASSTPRENSYEQYF.